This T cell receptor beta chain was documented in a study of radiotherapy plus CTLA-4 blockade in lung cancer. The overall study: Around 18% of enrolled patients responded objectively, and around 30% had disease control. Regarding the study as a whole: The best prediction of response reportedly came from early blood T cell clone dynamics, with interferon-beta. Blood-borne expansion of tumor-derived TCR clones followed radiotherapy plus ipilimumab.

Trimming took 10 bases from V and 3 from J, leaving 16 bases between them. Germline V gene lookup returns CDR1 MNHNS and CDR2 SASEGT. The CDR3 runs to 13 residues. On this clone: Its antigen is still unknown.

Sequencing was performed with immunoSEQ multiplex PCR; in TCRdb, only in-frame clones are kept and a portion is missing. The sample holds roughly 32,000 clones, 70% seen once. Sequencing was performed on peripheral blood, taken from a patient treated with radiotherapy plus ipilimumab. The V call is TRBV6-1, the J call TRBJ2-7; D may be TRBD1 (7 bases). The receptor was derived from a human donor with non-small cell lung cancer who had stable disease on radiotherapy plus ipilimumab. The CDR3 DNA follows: TGTGCCACCCCCGGGCAGGGGGGCTACGAGCAGTACTTC. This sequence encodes CATPGQGGYEQYF.